The present TCR beta chain was sequenced within a study of identical twins. TCRdb ran MiXCR on the 5' RACE reads and lists one entry per CDR3 protein. Among 450,000 to 600,000 distinct CDR3 sequences listed, 20% to 25% were seen once. V was shortened by 1 base and J by 4 bases, with 10 bases between the two germline ends. CDR3 length: 14 amino acids. Germline loops: CDR1 SNHLY, CDR2 FYNNEI. The sample was also reused in another study, on yellow fever vaccine responses in identical twins.

The sequencing sample was made of CD4+ T cells sorted from blood. The sequence came from a young woman in good health. This chain links TRBV2 with TRBJ1-2, with TRBD1 as a possible D gene (5 bases). DNA for the CDR3: TGTGCCAGCAGTGAAGAGGGACCTTTCTATGGCTACACCTTC. Its translation is CASSEEGPFYGYTF.